This T cell receptor (beta chain) was captured by sequencing in a study of T cell repertoires in cytomegalovirus infection. On the study more broadly: Public TCR beta signatures marked donors with CMV infection and the matching HLA.

Study-level results: Based on cumulative public TCR beta family frequency, carriers of CMV plus the relevant HLA were identified. The ex vivo response showed dominance by HLA-C-restricted CMV-specific TCR beta clonotypes.

This clonotype has only a few counts. The antigen remains undetermined. V was shortened by 1 base and J by 7 bases, with 13 bases between the two germline ends. Germline V CDR1 and CDR2: SGHDN, FVKESK. CDR3 length: 15 amino acids. One entry per CDR3 protein, called by TCRdb with MiXCR from the reads. The top ten clones hold about 10% of a sample with some 390,000 distinct CDR3 sequences, over 15% of them seen once. The chain is built from TRBV14 and TRBJ2-2, with D possibly called TRBD1 or TRBD2 (5 bases each). Source material: PBMCs. The source of this sequence is a human donor in good health (CMV status not recorded). Some clones in this sample may be carry-over from other donors' samples. The CDR3 sequence is CASSQVGGKVGELFF. The CDR3 DNA reads TGTGCCAGCAGCCAAGTTGGGGGAAAGGTCGGGGAGCTGTTTTTT.